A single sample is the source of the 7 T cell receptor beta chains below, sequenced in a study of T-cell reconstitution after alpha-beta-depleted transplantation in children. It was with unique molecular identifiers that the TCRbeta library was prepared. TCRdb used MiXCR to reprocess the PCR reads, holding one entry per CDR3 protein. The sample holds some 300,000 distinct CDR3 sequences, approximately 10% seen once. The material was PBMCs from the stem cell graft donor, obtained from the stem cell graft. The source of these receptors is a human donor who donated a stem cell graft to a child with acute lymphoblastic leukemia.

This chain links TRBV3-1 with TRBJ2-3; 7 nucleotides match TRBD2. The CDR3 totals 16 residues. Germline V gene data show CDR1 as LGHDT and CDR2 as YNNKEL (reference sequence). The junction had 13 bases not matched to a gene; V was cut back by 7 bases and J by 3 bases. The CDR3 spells CASTSAGRELTDTQYF. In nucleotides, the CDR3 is TGTGCCAGCACCTCCGCCGGGCGGGAGTTGACAGATACGCAGTATTTT.

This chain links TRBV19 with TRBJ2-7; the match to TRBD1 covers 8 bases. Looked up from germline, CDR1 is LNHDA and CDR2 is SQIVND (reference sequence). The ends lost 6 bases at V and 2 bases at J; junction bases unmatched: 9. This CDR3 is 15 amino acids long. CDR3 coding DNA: TGTGCCAGTAGCCGGGGACAGGAAATACCCTACGAGCAGTACTTC. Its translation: CASSRGQEIPYEQYF.

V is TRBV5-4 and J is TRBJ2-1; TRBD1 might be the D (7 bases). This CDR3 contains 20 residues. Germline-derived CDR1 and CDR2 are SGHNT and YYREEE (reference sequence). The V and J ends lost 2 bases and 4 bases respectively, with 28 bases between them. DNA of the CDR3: TGTGCCAGCAGCTTAGGGGGCCAGACATTTTGGGAGGACCAATACAATGAGCAGTTCTTC. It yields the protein CASSLGGQTFWEDQYNEQFF.

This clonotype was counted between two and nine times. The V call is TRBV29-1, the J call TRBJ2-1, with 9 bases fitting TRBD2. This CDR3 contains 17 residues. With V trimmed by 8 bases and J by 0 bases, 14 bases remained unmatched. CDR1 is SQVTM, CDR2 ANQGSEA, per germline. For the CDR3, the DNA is TGCAGCCTCCCCGGGACTAGCATCCCAAGCTCCTACAATGAGCAGTTCTTC. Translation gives CSLPGTSIPSSYNEQFF.

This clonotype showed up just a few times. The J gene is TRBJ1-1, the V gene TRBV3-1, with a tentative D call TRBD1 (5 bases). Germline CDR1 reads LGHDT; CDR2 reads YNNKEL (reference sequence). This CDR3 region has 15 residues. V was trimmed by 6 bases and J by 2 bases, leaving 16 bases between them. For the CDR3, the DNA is TGTGCCAGCAGGACACTGGGACGGATAAACACTGAAGCTTTCTTT. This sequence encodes CASRTLGRINTEAFF.

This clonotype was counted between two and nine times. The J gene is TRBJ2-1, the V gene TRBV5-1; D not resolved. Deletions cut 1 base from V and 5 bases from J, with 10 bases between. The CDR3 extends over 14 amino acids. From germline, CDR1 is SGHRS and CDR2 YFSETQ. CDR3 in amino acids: CASSLTQQNNEQFF. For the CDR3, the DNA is TGCGCCAGCAGCTTGACCCAGCAGAACAATGAGCAGTTCTTC.

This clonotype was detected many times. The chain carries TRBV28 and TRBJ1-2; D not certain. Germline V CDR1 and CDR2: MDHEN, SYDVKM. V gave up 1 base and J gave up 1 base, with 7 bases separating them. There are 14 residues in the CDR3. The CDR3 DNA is TGTGCCAGCAGTTTATTGCCTCGTAACTATGGCTACACCTTC. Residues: CASSLLPRNYGYTF.